There are a few counts of the clone carrying this T cell receptor (beta chain). The data are from a study of shared clonotypes between healthy human individuals. The assay was immunoSEQ multiplex PCR, and TCRdb's table has in-frame clones only and misses some. Among 490,000 or so clones listed, 70% to 85% were seen once. CDR1 is SNHLY and CDR2 is FYNNEI in the germline V gene. The V and J ends lost 6 bases and 6 bases respectively, with 15 bases between them. There are 14 residues in the CDR3. Source material: PBMCs. This clonotype was obtained from a middle-aged woman in good health. Some clones in this sample may be carry-over from other donors' samples. This sequence joins TRBV2 and TRBJ2-1, with D perhaps matching TRBD2 (6 bases). CDR3 region: CASRRLGEFNEQFF. As DNA, the CDR3 is TGTGCCAGCAGGAGACTAGGGGAGTTCAATGAGCAGTTCTTC.